The clone carrying this T cell receptor beta chain was counted a single time. Profiled with immunoSEQ multiplex PCR; TCRdb holds only in-frame clones, not every one. This table has around 300,000 clones, approximately 90% appearing once. The data derive from a study of blood T cell repertoires in COVID-19. Germline CDR1 reads MDHEN; CDR2 reads SYDVKM. V was cut by 5 bases and J by 3 bases, with 5 bases left in between. The CDR3 is 11 amino acids. The chain is built from TRBV28 and TRBJ2-7; D ambiguous. This receptor was identified in a woman aged 30 to 39 with COVID-19, enrolled during active disease. Sequences were obtained from peripheral blood. The CDR3 nucleotides are TGTGCCAGCAGTGTCCACTACGAGCAGTACTTC. Translation gives CASSVHYEQYF. The full variable domain, completed using reference TRBV28 and TRBJ2-7, is DVKVTQSSRYLVKRTGEKVFLECVQDMDHENMFWYRQDPGLGLRLIYFSYDVKMKEKGDIPEGYSVSREKKERFSLILESASTNQTSMYLCASSVHYEQYFGPGTRLTVT.